These 16 T cell receptor beta chains originate from one sample sequenced in a study of blood T cell repertoires in COVID-19. Data came from immunoSEQ multiplex PCR; TCRdb stores just in-frame clones and leaves some out. Found here are some 270,000 clones, under 95% of them singletons; the top ten hold 2.8%. Sequenced: PBMCs or T cells enriched from blood (not recorded which). Receptors originate from a middle-aged man who had been exposed to COVID-19.

The chain recombines TRBV7-9 with TRBJ2-1; the match to TRBD1 covers 8 bases. V shed 4 bases and J 5 bases; nucleotides not matched to a gene: 4. Germline V gene data show CDR1 as SEHNR and CDR2 as FQNEAQ (reference sequence). The CDR3 sequence is 14 residues long. The CDR3 here is CASSSDRDNNEQFF. The CDR3 DNA is TGTGCCAGCAGCTCGGACAGGGATAACAATGAGCAGTTCTTC.

The chain employs TRBV25-1 and TRBJ2-1, with TRBD2 matching 12 bases. The CDR3 loop spans 16 amino acids. The V gene end was trimmed by 0 bases and the J gene end by 5 bases; junction bases not matched to a gene: 2. Germline V gene lookup returns CDR1 MGHDK and CDR2 SYGVNS. CDR3 in DNA: TGTGCCAGCAGTGAATATACTAGCGGGAGGAACAATGAGCAGTTCTTC. This sequence encodes CASSEYTSGRNNEQFF. Full variable domain (remainder filled in from reference TRBV25-1 and TRBJ2-1): EADIYQTPRYLVIGTGKKITLECSQTMGHDKMYWYQQDPGMELHLIHYSYGVNSTEKGDLSSESTVSRIRTEHFPLTLESARPSHTSQYLCASSEYTSGRNNEQFFGPGTRLTVL.

The chain is built from TRBV30 and TRBJ1-1; D uncertain. The CDR3 has 16 residues. Germline CDR1 reads GTSNPN; CDR2 reads SVGIG (reference sequence). V was clipped by 0 bases and J by 4 bases, with 18 bases between them. The CDR3 DNA reads as TGTGCCTGGAGTGTCTTTCCCCAAGACAAGATCACTGAAGCTTTCTTT. Translating it yields CAWSVFPQDKITEAFF.

This rearrangement joins TRBV28 to TRBJ1-4; 7 nucleotides align to TRBD1. The trim removed 2 bases at V and 3 bases at J, leaving 6 bases unmatched. CDR1 is MDHEN and CDR2 is SYDVKM in the germline V gene. The CDR3 loop spans 16 amino acids. The CDR3 region is CASSLLDRAPNEKLFF. In DNA form, the CDR3 reads TGTGCCAGCAGTTTACTTGACAGGGCTCCTAATGAAAAACTGTTTTTT.

The chain links TRBV27 to TRBJ1-5; TRBD1 is a possible D gene (6 bases). The CDR3 is 17 amino acids. V lost 3 bases, J lost 1 base, and 16 bases lay in between. From germline, CDR1 is MNHEY and CDR2 SMNVEV (reference sequence). The CDR3 is CASSFGGAGWSNQPQHF. The DNA of the CDR3 is TGTGCCAGCAGTTTCGGGGGGGCTGGGTGGAGCAATCAGCCCCAGCATTTT.

V usage is TRBV28 and J usage is TRBJ1-2; D gene unclear. Germline lookup yields CDR1 MDHEN and CDR2 SYDVKM. Trimming stripped 6 bases from V and 4 bases from J, with 21 bases between. This CDR3 comprises 16 residues. The CDR3 sequence is CASSLIGRIEIYGYTF. The CDR3 nucleotides read TGTGCCAGCAGCCTTATCGGGAGAATAGAAATCTATGGCTACACCTTC.

This clone was seen just once. The chain employs TRBV24-1 and TRBJ2-5, with D maybe TRBD1 (6 bases). The length of the CDR3 is 13 residues. The germline V gene has CDR1 KGHDR and CDR2 SFDVKD. The V and J ends lost 6 bases and 5 bases respectively, with 12 bases between them. Here the CDR3 reads CATSPSRGETQYF. The CDR3 coding sequence is TGTGCCACCAGTCCGTCTAGGGGGGAGACCCAGTACTTC.

The gene calls are TRBV27 and TRBJ2-7; 13 bases are shared with TRBD2. There are 14 residues in the CDR3. The germline CDR1 and CDR2 sequences are MNHEY and SMNVEV (reference sequence). The junction had 6 bases not matched to a gene; V was cut back by 9 bases and J by 4 bases. The CDR3: CASGTSGNPYEQYF. As DNA, the CDR3 is TGTGCCAGTGGGACTAGCGGGAATCCATACGAGCAGTACTTC.

The chain is built from TRBV19 and TRBJ2-1; D unresolved. The CDR3 runs to 11 residues. Germline V lookup: CDR1 LNHDA, CDR2 SQIVND (reference sequence). V gave up 6 bases and J gave up 14 bases, with 14 bases separating them. CDR3 bases: TGTGCCAGTAGCCACTTAAGTCATGAGTTCTTC. This gives the protein CASSHLSHEFF.

The rearrangement links TRBV7-8 to TRBJ1-3; perhaps TRBD1 as D (5 bases). Looked up from germline, CDR1 is SGHVS and CDR2 is FQNEAQ. The CDR3 is 15 amino acids. Trimming shortened V by 5 bases and J by 0 bases, and 11 bases separated the two germline ends. Written as DNA, the CDR3 is TGTGCCAGCAGCCCAGGGTTACACTCTGGAAACACCATATATTTT. Its protein is CASSPGLHSGNTIYF.

The chain employs TRBV7-9 and TRBJ2-6; D may be TRBD1 (5 bases). The CDR3 runs 16 residues. V lost 11 bases, J lost 0 bases, and 17 bases lay in between. Germline V gene sequence: CDR1 SEHNR, CDR2 FQNEAQ (reference sequence). The CDR3 loop is CAPRRQPSSGANVLTF. In DNA, the CDR3 is TGTGCCCCACGTCGACAGCCTAGCTCTGGGGCCAACGTCCTGACTTTC. Supplemented by reference TRBV7-9 and TRBJ2-6, the full variable domain reads DTGVSQNPRHKITKRGQNVTFRCDPISEHNRLYWYRQTLGQGPEFLTYFQNEAQLEKSRLLSDRFSAERPKGSFSTLEIQRTEQGDSAMYLCAPRRQPSSGANVLTFGAGSRLTVL.

The chain is built from TRBV28 and TRBJ2-2; TRBD2 agrees at 9 bases. CDR3 size: 16 residues. Trimming cost V 5 bases and J 3 bases; bases outside gene matches: 7. Per the germline V gene, CDR1 is MDHEN and CDR2 is SYDVKM. CDR3 sequence reads: CASSLTSGWYTGELFF. In nucleotides, the CDR3 is TGTGCCAGCAGTCTTACTAGCGGGTGGTACACCGGGGAGCTGTTTTTT.

This sequence joins TRBV28 and TRBJ1-1; D perhaps matches TRBD1 (5 bases). Trimming took 6 bases from V and 3 from J, leaving 8 bases between them. The CDR3 runs 12 residues. Germline V gene sequence: CDR1 MDHEN, CDR2 SYDVKM. The DNA of the CDR3 is TGTGCCAGCAGGAAACAGGACACTGAAGCTTTCTTT. This gives the protein CASRKQDTEAFF.

The DNA for the CDR3 is TGTGCCACCAGCAGAGATTCCAGAAACTATGGCTACACCTTC. Translation gives CATSRDSRNYGYTF. The chain combines TRBV15 with TRBJ1-2; D gene ambiguous. Germline V lookup: CDR1 LNHNV, CDR2 YYDKDF (reference sequence). CDR3 length: 14 residues. V was shortened by 0 bases and J by 2 bases, with 7 bases between the two germline ends.

The J gene is TRBJ2-2, the V gene TRBV18, with 7 bases lining up with TRBD2. The CDR3 totals 15 residues. The V gene end was trimmed by 1 base and the J gene end by 6 bases; junction bases not matched to a gene: 5. The germline V gene encodes CDR1 KGHSH and CDR2 LQKENI. This CDR3 is CASSPRGLGAGELFF. CDR3 nucleotide sequence: TGTGCCAGCTCACCACGAGGACTAGGGGCCGGGGAGCTGTTTTTT.

The J gene is TRBJ2-2, the V gene TRBV6-4, with 9 bases fitting TRBD1. The CDR3 covers 13 residues. Germline V gene sequence: CDR1 MRHNA, CDR2 SNTAGT. The ends lost 8 bases at V and 6 bases at J; junction bases unmatched: 4. The CDR3 spells CASRTGDSGELFF. Written as DNA, the CDR3 is TGTGCCAGCCGGACAGGGGATTCCGGGGAGCTGTTTTTT.